This record looks at one T cell receptor beta chain sequence and its context. Its cognate antigen has yet to be identified. There are no base qualities to consult, and no much larger clone falls within one base. PBMCs were isolated by Ficoll-Paque density gradient centrifugation. The sample was run on an Illumina NovaSeq 6000. TCRalpha and TCRbeta cDNA libraries were built by 5'RACE with constant-segment primers, adding sample barcodes and unique molecular identifiers. RNA was extracted from every sample with Trizol reagent. Library amplification was performed in two PCR steps, and a second sample barcode and Illumina TruSeq adapters were introduced in the second step. Sequencing of libraries was performed on an Illumina NovaSeq with 2 x 150 bp paired-end reads. In the paper's pipeline: Demultiplexing of reads and collapsing into UMI-guided consensus sequences were performed with migec v1.2.7. With mixcr v2.1.11, UMI consensuses were aligned to TRA and TRB V and J templates and assembled into clonotypes. A clonotype was counted as expanded or contracted only when both edgeR and NoisET called the clonotype significant, with the noise models trained on biological replicates. For edgeR calls, the thresholds were a false discovery rate-adjusted p below 0.01 and a log2 fold-change of 1. As an exploratory analysis of dynamics, PCA with hierarchical clustering was applied to max-normalized trajectories of the 1000 most abundant clonotypes. The CD4 or CD8 phenotype of responding clones was assigned using the separately sequenced CD4+ and CD8+ repertoires. TCRdb trimmed the raw reads at Q25, called clones with MiXCR and kept productive beta chains. Rows with a matching CDR3 protein are joined into one entry that keeps the most common DNA and genes. The V and J calls shown here were made by TCRdb, not taken from the authors' results. The sample table contains roughly 340,000 distinct CDR3 sequences; only one count was recorded for 20% to 25% of them. The ten largest clones represent roughly a fifth of the sample.

According to the germline V gene, CDR1 reads MNHEY and CDR2 reads SVGEGT. V loses 6 bases at its end and J loses 3 bases; junction bases beyond the gene matches: 6. The CDR3 spans 16 residues, from the cysteine through the phenylalanine. CDR3 DNA is the only sequence kept; it has 48 bases, read in frame from the first base. The record originates from a study of T-cell memory formation after mild COVID-19 (dated by TCRdb to the early 2020s). Notes on the research overall: TCR sequence clusters from the two donors were found to be largely donor specific. Longitudinal TCRalpha and TCRbeta repertoire sequencing tracked T-cell clones expanding and contracting after mild COVID-19 in a couple of donors. Two young, previously healthy adult volunteers, one female and one male, were included in the cohort.

Overall study results and their limits: The study covered only a couple of mild cases, and larger cohorts including severe cases with pre-infection samples were considered necessary. The second-wave clones that peaked on day 37 were not confirmed to be SARS-CoV-2 specific. Clones contracting from day 15 to 85 had balanced CD4/CD8 phenotypes, while a second wave expanding from day 15 to 37 was biased towards CD4+. Some responding clones were detected in pre-infection memory, which suggested that pre-existing cross-reactive memory T cells had joined the SARS-CoV-2 response. Contracting CD4+ clones were found mainly in CM and EM memory subsets, while CD8+ clones were enriched in EMRA.

The TCR sequence derives from a man between 18 and 29 years old who had mild COVID-19 (a few samples of this study predate the infection). The sample titles of this study are shuffled in the database, so cell type and time point are left out; the donor was told from shared clones. The source material was PBMCs or a T cell subset sorted from them (not recorded which). The V and J genes are TRBV6-2 or TRBV6-3 and TRBJ2-5; 14 middle bases align to TRBD2. Read as DNA, the sequence is TGTGCCAGCAGCTACGGACTAGCGGGGGGCGAAGAGACCCAGTACTTC. It translates as CASSYGLAGGEETQYF.